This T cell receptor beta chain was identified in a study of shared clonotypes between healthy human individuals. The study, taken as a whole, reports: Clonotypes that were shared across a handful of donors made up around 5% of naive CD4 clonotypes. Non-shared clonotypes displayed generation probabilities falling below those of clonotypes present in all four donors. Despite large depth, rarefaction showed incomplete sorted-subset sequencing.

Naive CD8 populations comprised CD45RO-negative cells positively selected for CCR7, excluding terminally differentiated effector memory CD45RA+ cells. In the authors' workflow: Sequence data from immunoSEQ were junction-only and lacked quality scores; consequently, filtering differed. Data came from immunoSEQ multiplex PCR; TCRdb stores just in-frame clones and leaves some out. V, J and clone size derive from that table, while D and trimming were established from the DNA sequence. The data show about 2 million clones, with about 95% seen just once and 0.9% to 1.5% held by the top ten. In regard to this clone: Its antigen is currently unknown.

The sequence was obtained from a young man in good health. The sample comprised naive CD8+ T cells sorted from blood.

Here the CDR3 DNA reads TGTGCCAGCAGCTCTGAGGGCCGGGACTACGAGCAGTACTTC. Its translation: CASSSEGRDYEQYF. The chain is built from TRBV11-3 and TRBJ2-7, with a possible D match to TRBD2 (5 bases). Germline CDR1 and CDR2: SGHNT and YENEEA. V lost 4 bases, J lost 3 bases, and 13 bases lay in between. The CDR3 runs to 14 residues.